This T cell receptor beta chain was identified during a study of response to subunit inactivated influenza vaccine. General study points: With each seasonal influenza vaccination, the authors suggested, few new T cells are recruited.

The V gene lost 4 bases and the J gene lost 2 bases, with 14 bases spanning the gap. The CDR3 is made up of 15 amino acids. Germline V gene data show CDR1 as SGHRS and CDR2 as YFSETQ. TCRdb processed the RT-PCR reads anew with MiXCR; each CDR3 protein has one entry. The data contain roughly 790,000 distinct CDR3 sequences, approximately 21% of them singletons. Comment on this clonotype: Its specificity is unknown.

Here the sequenced sample was PBMCs from blood, taken around 5 days after vaccination. The receptor comes from a man aged 50 or older who received an inactivated influenza vaccine. The rearrangement joins TRBV5-1 to TRBJ2-3; D unresolved. The CDR3 loop reads CASSPDSASTDTQYF. Here the CDR3 DNA reads TGCGCCAGCAGCCCCGACTCAGCTTCCACAGATACGCAGTATTTT.